The T cell receptor beta chain under discussion was sequenced for a study of regulatory T cells in long-lasting Graves disease (dated by TCRdb to about 2021). Study-wide context: Persistent Graves' disease was defined as persistently positive TSH receptor autoantibodies together with antithyroid drug treatment for over 5 years. Patients with persistent Graves' disease were compared with patients with newly diagnosed Graves' disease using TCR sequencing and RNA sequencing of peripheral blood. The study was registered as a clinical trial and conducted in China. A total of around 35 samples underwent TCR sequencing: about 13 from persistent and approximately 20 from newly diagnosed Graves' disease patients. On average, persistent Graves' disease patients in the clinical cohort had been on antithyroid drugs for eight to twelve years.

Concerning this clonotype: Its cognate antigen has yet to be identified. No base quality information exists; no much larger clone differs at one position.

The investigation overall reported the following: Only peripheral blood was studied, because thyroid tissue, the primary lesion, was inaccessible. Preferential use of TRBV28, TRBJ1-2 and TRBJ2-5 was observed in persistent disease, whereas TRBV20-1 and TRBJ2-1 were favored in newly diagnosed disease. Sequencing and analysis were restricted to the TCR beta chain. The small sample size was acknowledged by the authors as a limitation that may reduce accuracy. Patients with persistent disease shared more public clonotypes (about 2,500) than newly diagnosed patients did (966). Compared with newly diagnosed patients, persistent Graves' disease patients had lower TCR Shannon entropy and fewer highly expanded clones, which suggests clonal expansion.

The junction shows trimming of 7 bases on V and 4 bases on J, plus 19 bases between the germline ends. Including the terminal cysteine and phenylalanine, the CDR3 comprises 15 residues. The only DNA kept is the CDR3, 45 bases in frame from the first base. CDR1 is given as LNHDA and CDR2 as SQIVND, both from the germline V gene (reference sequence). The library relied on multiplex PCR. TCRdb lists the instrument as Illumina HiSeq 4000. TCR beta libraries were built with iRepertoire HTBI primers and Arm-PCR amplification of CDR3 regions. Before sequencing, the PCR products underwent gel purification. Per the original workflow: A total of 62 TRBV and 14 TRBJ segments were identified across samples and were used for gene usage analysis of CDR3 amino acid clonotypes. COPE and FqMerger were used to merge the filtered high-quality paired reads into contigs. BLAST was used to align contigs to the IMGT TRBV, TRBD and TRBJ reference genes, and CDR3 was defined following IMGT. Clonotypes above 0.1% frequency were classified as highly expanded clones. Shannon entropy served as the measure of repertoire diversity, while the Gini coefficient captured V-J evenness. A clonotype was considered public if more than one individual shared it. TCRdb ran its own pipeline on the public reads, namely fastp trimming at Q25 and MiXCR clone calling, and kept in-frame beta chains. Rows with one shared CDR3 protein collapse into an entry with the most common genes and DNA. For this entry, the V and J calls and clone size follow TCRdb and not the study's own pipeline. The table for this sample lists hundreds of thousands of distinct CDR3 sequences; under 25% of them were counted only once. Approximately 6.4% of the sample belongs to the ten largest clones.

The time point label, as the study defines it: persistent/refractory GD, antithyroid drugs over 5 years with positive TRAb. For both TCR sequencing and RNA sequencing, RNA was extracted from PBMCs using TRIzol. The diagnosis of Graves' disease was made according to American Thyroid Association guidelines. Patients for the study were recruited at an endocrinology department in Xi'an, China. Each patient gave 7 to 9.5 milliliters of peripheral blood, collected in an EDTA anticoagulant tube. PBMCs were isolated by Ficoll Paque Plus density gradient separation without further T cell sorting. An Agilent 2100 Bioanalyzer and agarose gel were used to check RNA quality, while a NanoDrop 2000 measured RNA concentration.

Sequencing was performed on peripheral blood mononuclear cells (PBMCs), taken when the disease was refractory, from a patient treated with antithyroid drugs. The sequence was collected from a female donor with Graves disease. The chain joins TRBV19 to TRBJ1-2, with TRBD1 tentatively as D gene (5 bases match). The sequence in DNA is TGTGCCAGTATGGGACTTTCGCCGGGGGGCTATGGCTACACCTTC. Its translation reads: CASMGLSPGGYGYTF.